The source of this TCR beta chain is a study of blood T cell repertoires in COVID-19 (dated by TCRdb to 2018 to 2021). Background on the whole study: Collaborator samples came from the United States, Italy and Spain and covered acute and convalescent phases of COVID-19. The sample metadata nearly always contained a de-identified subject ID, COVID-19 status, age in years and sex. Where available, HLA class I and class II types were obtained from metadata supplied by the sample provider rather than from assay-based typing. A freely available public database, intended as a resource for researchers studying the immune response to SARS-CoV-2, is where the repertoires were released. The samples were drawn from two sources: the first 160 participants of the ongoing ImmuneRACE study, and 1,000 to 1,500 subjects contributed by 6 global collaborators. The dataset comprised deeply sampled blood TCRbeta repertoires from subjects exposed to, actively infected with, or recovered from COVID-19. The material from the prospective study consisted of cDNA or gDNA derived from T cells, B-cell-depleted T cells, or PBMCs. What the work shows at the level of the full study, not this receptor alone: The amount of clinical and demographic metadata varied by source and participant and was provided uncurated.

Collaborating institutions collected whole blood in K2EDTA tubes following their own protocols. For TCRbeta analysis, collaborators shipped samples as frozen whole blood, isolated PBMCs, or DNA extracted from either of those sample types. The germline V gene provides CDR1 SGHTA and CDR2 FQGTGA. At the junction V is shortened by 8 bases and J by 3 bases; bases outside the gene matches: 5. The CDR3 runs 13 residues from the cysteine to the phenylalanine. Of the read, only the CDR3 DNA is kept; its 39 bases are in frame from base 1. Turning to this clone: Its cognate antigen has yet to be identified. No base-level quality is on record; no much larger clone is a single base apart.

The immunoSEQ Assay, a bias-controlled multiplex PCR, was used to amplify TCRbeta CDR3 regions from genomic DNA. Regarding the original processing steps: Nucleated cell counts per sample were estimated from amplification of reference gene primers within the assay. To quantify the absolute abundance of each unique TCRbeta CDR3 rearrangement, sequence reads were collapsed and filtered. Productive Simpson clonality was computed per sample as the square root of Simpson's diversity index over productive rearrangements. The table comes from immuneACCESS by way of TCRdb, which keeps in-frame sequences with V and J called. Part of the clones is missing from these tables; in studies checked, under half for an unresolved V gene and the rest for unknown reasons. V, J and clone size were drawn from that table, and D and trimming were deduced from the DNA. This sample lists tens of thousands of clones; about 90% were detected once. The top ten clones comprise around 16% of the sample.

The chain is assembled from TRBV7-3 and TRBJ2-7; 9 bases in between match TRBD2. The specimen sequenced was peripheral blood. The TCR sequence derives from a woman aged 25 to 45 in a cohort sampled during active COVID-19. In nucleotides, the sequence is TGTGCCAGCCCCGGGACTAGCAGCTACGAGCAGTACTTC. This is translated as CASPGTSSYEQYF.